The 6 T cell receptor beta chains presented below share a single source sample, sequenced in a study of blood T cell repertoires in COVID-19. Data came from immunoSEQ multiplex PCR; TCRdb stores just in-frame clones and leaves some out. The sample includes some 220,000 clones, about 81% of them seen just once. The specimen was peripheral blood. Receptors originate from a woman in her seventies with COVID-19, enrolled during active disease.

The chain carries TRBV21-1 and TRBJ2-1; the table's TRBD2 call for D was not verified on the DNA. TRBV21-1 is a pseudogene segment. The CDR3 is 15 residues long. DNA for the CDR3: TGTGCCAGCAGCAGACTAGCGGGAGAAGAGGATGAGCAGTTCTTC. This encodes CASSRLAGEEDEQFF.

CDR3 residues: CASSGTGDEQFF. CDR3 DNA sequence: TGTGCCAGCAGTGGGACAGGGGATGAGCAGTTCTTC. V and J are TRBV2 and TRBJ2-1; 9 nucleotides line up with TRBD1. The CDR3 covers 12 residues. From germline, CDR1 is SNHLY and CDR2 FYNNEI. Unmatched junction bases numbered 0, after V lost 4 bases and J lost 8 bases.

This rearrangement joins TRBV28 to TRBJ1-1, with D hard to call. The germline V and J ends were trimmed by 2 bases and 5 bases, with 15 bases remaining between them. The CDR3 extends over 15 amino acids. Germline CDR1 reads MDHEN; CDR2 reads SYDVKM. CDR3 nucleotides: TGTGCCAGCAGTTTAAAAGTTGCGGGTAGGACTGAAGCTTTCTTT. Translating it yields CASSLKVAGRTEAFF.

The V gene is TRBV6-4, the J gene TRBJ1-5, with a tentative D call TRBD1 (5 bases). CDR1 is MRHNA and CDR2 is SNTAGT in the germline V gene. The CDR3 has 14 amino acids. Trimming left V 2 bases short and J 2 bases short, with 7 bases between. The CDR3 loop reads CASSDRGGNQPQHF. The CDR3 nucleotides read TGTGCCAGCAGTGACAGGGGCGGCAATCAGCCCCAGCATTTT.

The J gene is TRBJ2-2, the V gene TRBV10-3, with TRBD2 matching over 12 bases. CDR3 length: 15 residues. Germline V lookup: CDR1 ENHRY, CDR2 SYGVKD. V was pared by 4 bases and J by 6 bases, with 3 bases of the junction left unmatched. CDR3 DNA sequence: TGTGCCATCAGTGGACTAGCGGGAGCCTCCGGGGAGCTGTTTTTT. Translation gives CAISGLAGASGELFF.

The chain uses TRBV28 and TRBJ1-1, with TRBD1 identical over 10 bases. Germline V gives CDR1 MDHEN, CDR2 SYDVKM. V lost 6 bases, J lost 5 bases, and 6 bases stayed unmatched. The length of the CDR3 is 14 residues. CDR3 coding DNA: TGTGCCAGCAGCCGACAGGGGGCGAGAACTGAAGCTTTCTTT. This codes for CASSRQGARTEAFF.